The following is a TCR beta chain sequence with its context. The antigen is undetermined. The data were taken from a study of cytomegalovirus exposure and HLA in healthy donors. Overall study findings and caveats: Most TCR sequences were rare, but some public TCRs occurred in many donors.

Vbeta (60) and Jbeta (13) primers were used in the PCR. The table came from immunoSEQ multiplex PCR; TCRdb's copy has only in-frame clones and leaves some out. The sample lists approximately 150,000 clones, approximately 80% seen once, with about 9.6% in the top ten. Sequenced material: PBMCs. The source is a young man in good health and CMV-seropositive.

CDR3 sequence (DNA): TGTGCCAGCAGTGATTCCTTCTCCTACGAGCAGTACTTC. Protein sequence: CASSDSFSYEQYF. V and J are TRBV2 and TRBJ2-7; D is ambiguous. V was clipped by 3 bases and J by 0 bases, with 6 bases between them. Germline-derived CDR1 and CDR2 are SNHLY and FYNNEI. The CDR3 totals 13 residues.